Here is one T cell receptor beta chain with its context. The data belong to a study of blood T cell repertoires in COVID-19. Across the whole study: The study drew acute and convalescent COVID-19 samples from the United States, Italy and Spain. From T cells, B-cell-depleted T cells, or PBMCs came the material, which was cDNA or gDNA.

The authors' processing: Amplified reference gene primers provided the basis for estimating nucleated cell counts. The protocol was immunoSEQ multiplex PCR, while the TCRdb copy is restricted to in-frame clones and leaves out a portion. That table gives V, J and clone size, and the DNA gave D and trimming. The data hold approximately 54,000 clones, with more than 75% observed a single time. This CDR3 has 15 residues. V trimming: 4 bases; J trimming: 3 bases; junction bases outside the gene matches: 8. Germline assignment: CDR1 LNHDA and CDR2 SQIVND (reference sequence). The chain is built from TRBV19 and TRBJ1-1, with 7 bases identical to TRBD1. The sample comprised peripheral blood. The source of this sequence is a human donor in a cohort sampled during active COVID-19. In DNA, the CDR3 is TGTGCCAGTAGTACAGACAGGGCCCAGTACACTGAAGCTTTCTTT. This encodes CASSTDRAQYTEAFF.